These 10 T cell receptor beta chains originate from one sample sequenced in a study of cytomegalovirus exposure and HLA in healthy donors. The repertoire was sequenced with immunoSEQ multiplex PCR; TCRdb's copy has only in-frame clones and lacks some. This table holds some 200,000 clones, 75% to 95% found once. The sequenced material came from PBMCs. Receptor source: a woman younger than 35 in good health and CMV-seronegative.

The chain recombines TRBV5-1 with TRBJ1-1; D uncertain. The CDR3 extends over 14 amino acids. The germline V gene has CDR1 SGHRS and CDR2 YFSETQ. V was shortened by 0 bases and J by 3 bases, with 9 bases between the two germline ends. Here the CDR3 DNA reads TGCGCCAGCAGCTTGGCAGGTCTGGACACTGAAGCTTTCTTT. Amino acid sequence: CASSLAGLDTEAFF.

The rearrangement uses TRBV6-5 and TRBJ2-7; D is possibly TRBD1 (6 bases). Germline V gene sequence: CDR1 MNHEY, CDR2 SVGAGI. The germline V and J ends were trimmed by 0 bases and 2 bases, with 14 bases remaining between them. There are 16 residues in the CDR3. The CDR3 DNA reads as TGTGCCAGCAGTTACTCGACTCAGGGGAGTCCCTACGAGCAGTACTTC. Translated: CASSYSTQGSPYEQYF.

The chain joins TRBV29-1 to TRBJ2-1; tentatively, D is TRBD1 (6 bases). The V end was cut by 7 bases, the J end by 3 bases, with 13 bases between. Per the germline V gene, CDR1 is SQVTM and CDR2 is ANQGSEA. The CDR3 runs 13 residues. The CDR3 sequence is CSATQGFYNEQFF. CDR3 bases: TGCAGCGCTACTCAGGGGTTCTACAATGAGCAGTTCTTC.

This clone was seen only once. The rearrangement joins TRBV5-4 to TRBJ2-4; D perhaps matches TRBD1 (6 bases). CDR3 length: 15 residues. The V end was cut by 0 bases, the J end by 2 bases, with 9 bases between. Germline lookup yields CDR1 SGHNT and CDR2 YYREEE (reference sequence). The CDR3 sequence is CASSLVQGTKNIQYF. In DNA, the CDR3 is TGTGCCAGCAGCTTGGTTCAGGGGACCAAAAACATTCAGTACTTC.

The V call is TRBV5-1, the J call TRBJ2-1, with 13 bases identical to TRBD2. V trimming: 3 bases; J trimming: 4 bases; junction bases outside the gene matches: 10. Germline CDR1 and CDR2: SGHRS and YFSETQ. The CDR3 is 18 amino acids. The CDR3 DNA follows: TGCGCCAGCAGCTGGGGACTAGCGGGACAAAGACGATACAATGAGCAGTTCTTC. Its translation is CASSWGLAGQRRYNEQFF. Using reference TRBV5-1 and TRBJ2-1 for the parts outside the CDR3, the full variable domain is KAGVTQTPRYLIKTRGQQVTLSCSPISGHRSVSWYQQTPGQGLQFLFEYFSETQRNKGNFPGRFSGRQFSNSRSEMNVSTLELGDSALYLCASSWGLAGQRRYNEQFFGPGTRLTVL.

This CDR3 reads CASSLERQGLVNNEQFF. In DNA, the CDR3 is TGTGCCAGCAGCTTAGAGCGCCAGGGCCTCGTAAACAATGAGCAGTTCTTC. The chain recombines TRBV7-6 with TRBJ2-1; tentatively, D is TRBD1 (5 bases). V was cut by 1 base and J by 5 bases, with 18 bases left in between. From germline, CDR1 is SGHVS and CDR2 FNYEAQ. This CDR3 is built from 17 residues.

The J gene is TRBJ2-3, the V gene TRBV5-4, with 7 bases aligning to TRBD1. V shed 4 bases, J shed 3 bases, and the junction held 11 bases outside the gene matches. The V gene's germline CDR1 is SGHNT and CDR2 YYREEE (reference sequence). CDR3 size: 16 residues. CDR3: CASSQARGRGTDTQYF. The CDR3 bases are TGTGCCAGCAGCCAGGCGAGAGGCAGGGGGACAGATACGCAGTATTTT.

The J gene is TRBJ1-5, the V gene TRBV19; D remains unclear. V lost 10 bases to trimming and J lost 4 bases, with 14 bases between them. Germline CDR1 reads LNHDA; CDR2 reads SQIVND (reference sequence). The CDR3 is made up of 13 amino acids. The CDR3: CATLENRNQPQHF. As DNA, the CDR3 is TGTGCCACCCTCGAGAACAGAAATCAGCCCCAGCATTTT. Filled out from reference TRBV19 and TRBJ1-5, the complete variable domain reads DGGITQSPKYLFRKEGQNVTLSCEQNLNHDAMYWYRQDPGQGLRLIYYSQIVNDFQKGDIAEGYSVSREKKESFPLTVTSAQKNPTAFYLCATLENRNQPQHFGDGTRLSIL.

This chain links TRBV6-1 with TRBJ2-7; 7 bases align to TRBD2. CDR1 and CDR2 from the germline V gene are MNHNS and SASEGT. This CDR3 spans 12 amino acids. Losses at the gene ends were 7 bases for V and 5 bases for J; bases not matched to a gene: 5. The CDR3 reads CASNGLVHEQYF. The CDR3 nucleotides read TGTGCCAGCAACGGACTAGTCCACGAGCAGTACTTC.

The chain recombines TRBV4-1 with TRBJ2-7; TRBD2 might be the D (6 bases). Germline assignment: CDR1 MGHRA and CDR2 YSYEKL. The ends were cut back, 0 bases at V and 4 bases at J, with 7 bases in the middle. The CDR3 sequence is 13 residues long. The CDR3, as DNA: TGCGCCAGCAGCCAAGACGGGGGTTACGAGCAGTACTTC. It is translated as CASSQDGGYEQYF.